This TCR beta chain comes out of a study of long-term antiretroviral therapy in people with HIV. Survey-level immunoSEQ v3.0 assays were run. Assay: immunoSEQ multiplex PCR; the TCRdb copy retains only in-frame clones and omits some. The sample shows 9,500 to 12,000 clones, around 81% of them seen only once. The V gene end was trimmed by 0 bases and the J gene end by 0 bases; junction bases not matched to a gene: 0. The CDR3 extends over 16 amino acids. Germline V gene sequence: CDR1 PRHDT, CDR2 FYEKMQ (reference sequence). The V and J genes are TRBV13 and TRBJ2-7; 12 positions agree with TRBD2. This sequence was found in a man aged 35 to 55 with HIV. This material consisted of unsorted PBMCs, taken 1.8 years after starting antiretroviral therapy. This chain's CDR3 is CASSLGGLAGSYEQYF. The CDR3 DNA is TGTGCCAGCAGCTTAGGGGGACTAGCGGGCTCCTACGAGCAGTACTTC.